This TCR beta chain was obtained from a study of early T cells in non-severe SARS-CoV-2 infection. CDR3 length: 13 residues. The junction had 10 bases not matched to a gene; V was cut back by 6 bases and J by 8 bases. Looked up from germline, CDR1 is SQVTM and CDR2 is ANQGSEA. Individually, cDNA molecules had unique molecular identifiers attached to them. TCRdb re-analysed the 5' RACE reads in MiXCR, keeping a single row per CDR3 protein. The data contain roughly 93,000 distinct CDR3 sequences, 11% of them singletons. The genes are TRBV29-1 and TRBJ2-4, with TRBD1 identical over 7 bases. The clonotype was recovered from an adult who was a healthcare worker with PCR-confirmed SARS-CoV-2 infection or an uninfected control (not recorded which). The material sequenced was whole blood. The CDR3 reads CSVGPGGMDIQYF. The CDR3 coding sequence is TGCAGCGTGGGACCAGGGGGAATGGACATTCAGTACTTC.